Described below is a single T cell receptor (beta chain) sequence and its context. No cognate antigen has been identified for it. Base-call qualities are not available, and no considerably larger clone is one nucleotide away. The data derive from a study of blood T cell repertoires in COVID-19 (dated by TCRdb to 2020 to 2022). Looking at the study overall: Samples from collaborators originated in the United States, Italy and Spain and spanned both the acute and convalescent phases of COVID-19. The sample metadata nearly always contained a de-identified subject ID, COVID-19 status, age in years and sex. Where HLA class I and class II types were available, the types were taken from metadata supplied by the sample provider, not from assay-based typing. The samples were drawn from the first 160 participants of the ongoing ImmuneRACE study and from over 950 subjects provided by 6 global collaborators. Subjects who had been exposed to COVID-19, were actively infected with it, or had recovered from it provided the deeply sampled blood TCRbeta repertoires that made up the dataset. The material from the prospective study consisted of cDNA or gDNA derived from T cells, B-cell-depleted T cells, or PBMCs. The repertoires were made available in a free public database intended to serve as a resource for research on the immune response to SARS-CoV-2. The paper as a whole reports these results and caveats: How much clinical and demographic metadata was included differed by source and by participant, and the metadata was provided uncurated.

Enrolling through a virtual design, the prospective study's participants ranged in age from roughly 18 to 90 years and lived across about two dozen United States geographic areas. Cohort assignment in the prospective study relied on participant-reported clinical history from a screening survey and a study questionnaire. Recovered participants in ImmuneRACE Cohort 3 were defined by two consecutive negative NP/OP PCR tests, clearance by a healthcare professional, or resolution of symptoms. Each participant in the prospective study had whole blood, serum and a nasopharyngeal or oropharyngeal swab collected by mobile phlebotomists. Prospective study participants could optionally give additional blood draws and questionnaires over an approximately 2-month period. Before DNA extraction, prospective study blood samples were shipped either frozen or at room temperature. TCRbeta CDR3 regions were amplified from genomic DNA using the immunoSEQ Assay, a bias-controlled multiplex PCR. The original methods were these. Nucleated cell counts per sample were estimated from amplification of reference gene primers within the assay. Sequence reads were collapsed and filtered to measure the absolute abundance of every unique TCRbeta CDR3 rearrangement. Productive Simpson clonality was computed per sample as the square root of Simpson's diversity index over productive rearrangements. TCRdb mirrors the immuneACCESS table, restricted to in-frame sequences. Some clones are absent from its copies; in checked studies, under half trace to an unresolved V gene, and the reason for the others is unknown. V, J and clone size were drawn from that table, and D and trimming were deduced from the DNA. This sample is represented by a few hundred thousand clones; around 84% of them were singletons. The ten largest clones capture less than 11% of the sample.

The receptor's source is a woman in her late teens or twenties who had recovered from COVID-19. Sequenced material: PBMCs or T cells enriched from blood (not recorded which).

DNA sequence: TGTGCCAGCAGCCAATCGGGACTAGCGGGAAGGGGCTCCTACAATGAGCAGTTCTTC. Protein translation: CASSQSGLAGRGSYNEQFF. The V gene is TRBV3-1 (or the pseudogene TRBV3-2) and the J gene is TRBJ2-1, and 13 bases in between align with TRBD2. In the germline V gene (reference sequence), CDR1 corresponds to LGHDT and CDR2 to YNNKEL. V lost 2 bases and J lost 0 bases, and the count of bases not matched to a germline gene is 7. Its CDR3 holds 19 amino acids, cysteine through phenylalanine. Only the CDR3 part of the read is kept: 57 bases, read in frame from the first base.